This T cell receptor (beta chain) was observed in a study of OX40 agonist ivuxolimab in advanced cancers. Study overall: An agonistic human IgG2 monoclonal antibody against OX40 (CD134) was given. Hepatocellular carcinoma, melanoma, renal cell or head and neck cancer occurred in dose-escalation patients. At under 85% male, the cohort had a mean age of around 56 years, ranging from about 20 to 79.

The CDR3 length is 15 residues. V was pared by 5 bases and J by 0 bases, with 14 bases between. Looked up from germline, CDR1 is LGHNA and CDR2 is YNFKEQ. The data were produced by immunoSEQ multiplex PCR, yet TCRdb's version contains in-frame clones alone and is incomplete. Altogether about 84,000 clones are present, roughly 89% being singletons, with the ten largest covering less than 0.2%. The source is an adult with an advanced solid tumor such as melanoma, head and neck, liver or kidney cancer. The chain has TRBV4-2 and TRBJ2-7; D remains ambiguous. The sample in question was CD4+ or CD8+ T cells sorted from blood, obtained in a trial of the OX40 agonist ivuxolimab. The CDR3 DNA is TGTGCCAGCAGCATGGTTGGGGTCTACTCCTACGAGCAGTACTTC. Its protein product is CASSMVGVYSYEQYF.